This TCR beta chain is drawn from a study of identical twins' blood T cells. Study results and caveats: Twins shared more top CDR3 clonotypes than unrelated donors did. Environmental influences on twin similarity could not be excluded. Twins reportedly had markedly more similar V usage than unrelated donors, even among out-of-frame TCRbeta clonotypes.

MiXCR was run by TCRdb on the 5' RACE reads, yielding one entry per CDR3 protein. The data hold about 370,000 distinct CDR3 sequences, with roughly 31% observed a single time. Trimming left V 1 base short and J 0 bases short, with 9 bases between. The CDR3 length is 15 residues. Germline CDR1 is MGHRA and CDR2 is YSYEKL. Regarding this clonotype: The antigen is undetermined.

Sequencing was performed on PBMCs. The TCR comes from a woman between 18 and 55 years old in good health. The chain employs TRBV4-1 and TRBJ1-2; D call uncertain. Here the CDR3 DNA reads TGCGCCAGCAGCCAAGGTTACCTAGCTAACTATGGCTACACCTTC. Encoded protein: CASSQGYLANYGYTF.